Shown below are 28 T cell receptor beta chains from a single sample sequenced in a study of blood T cell repertoires in COVID-19. Sequenced by immunoSEQ multiplex PCR; TCRdb stores in-frame clones only, minus some. The sample carries about 280,000 clones, roughly 80% recorded once. The sample was PBMCs or T cells enriched from blood (not recorded which). These receptor sequences come from a man between 35 and 55 years old who had been exposed to COVID-19.

CDR3 coding DNA: TGTGCCAGCCGGGATTCGGGGGGCTCAGGGAATCAGCCCCAGCATTTT. The encoded protein is CASRDSGGSGNQPQHF. This sequence joins TRBV2 and TRBJ1-5, with TRBD1 as a possible D gene (6 bases). From germline, CDR1 is SNHLY and CDR2 FYNNEI. The CDR3 covers 16 residues. The V and J ends lost 8 bases and 4 bases respectively, with 21 bases between them.

The chain is built from TRBV11-2 and TRBJ2-6, with unresolved D. Germline assignment: CDR1 SGHAT and CDR2 FQNNGV. V shed 4 bases and J shed 2 bases, with 9 bases lying between them. CDR3 length equals 15 residues. The CDR3 protein is CASSSLYTGANVLTF. Here the CDR3 DNA reads TGTGCCAGCAGCTCCTTATACACTGGGGCCAACGTCCTGACTTTC.

This chain uses TRBV2 with TRBJ2-7, with 10 bases lining up with TRBD2. Germline CDR1 and CDR2: SNHLY and FYNNEI. The CDR3 is made up of 14 amino acids. After removal of 6 bases from V and 2 bases from J, the junction contained 4 bases not matched to a gene. Written as DNA, the CDR3 is TGTGCCAGCAGACTAGCGGGATATACCTACGAGCAGTACTTC. This translates into CASRLAGYTYEQYF. The full variable domain, in which reference TRBV2 and TRBJ2-7 provide the parts outside the CDR3, is EPEVTQTPSHQVTQMGQEVILRCVPISNHLYFYWYRQILGQKVEFLVSFYNNEISEKSEIFDDQFSVERPDGSNFTLKIRSTKLEDSAMYFCASRLAGYTYEQYFGPGTRLTVT.

V and J are TRBV5-1 and TRBJ1-6, with no clear D. Trimming took 0 bases from V and 0 from J, leaving 7 bases between them. Per germline, CDR1 SGHRS and CDR2 YFSETQ. The CDR3 totals 16 residues. The CDR3 loop reads CASSLAGSSYNSPLHF. The DNA of the CDR3 is TGCGCCAGCAGCTTGGCGGGTAGCTCCTATAATTCACCCCTCCACTTT.

This chain uses TRBV27 with TRBJ1-1, with a tentative D call TRBD1 (6 bases). Germline lookup yields CDR1 MNHEY and CDR2 SMNVEV (reference sequence). Trimming took 1 base from V and 2 from J, leaving 11 bases between them. The CDR3 consists of 15 residues. The CDR3 sequence is CASSLWGLGNTEAFF. The CDR3 DNA reads as TGTGCCAGCAGTTTATGGGGGCTCGGAAACACTGAAGCTTTCTTT.

The chain employs TRBV18 and TRBJ2-2; 9 nucleotides line up with TRBD1. CDR1 is KGHSH and CDR2 is LQKENI in the germline V gene. With V trimmed by 4 bases and J by 4 bases, 4 bases remained unmatched. The CDR3 runs to 15 residues. CDR3 loop: CASSRGTGFTGELFF. In nucleotides, the CDR3 is TGTGCCAGCTCACGAGGGACAGGGTTCACCGGGGAGCTGTTTTTT.

The V and J genes are TRBV30 and TRBJ2-1; maybe TRBD2 (6 bases). This CDR3 has 17 amino acids. The germline gives CDR1 GTSNPN, CDR2 SVGIG (reference sequence). V was trimmed by 4 bases and J by 8 bases, leaving 27 bases between them. The CDR3 DNA reads as TGTGCCTGGAATTCGGTCGGGGGATCCGCATCCTTGGATGAGCAGTTCTTC. Its protein product is CAWNSVGGSASLDEQFF.

The chain uses TRBV19 and TRBJ1-6; D gene unclear. The ends were cut back, 6 bases at V and 7 bases at J, with 16 bases in the middle. Germline assignment: CDR1 LNHDA and CDR2 SQIVND (reference sequence). The CDR3 is made up of 15 amino acids. CDR3 residues: CASSPGSGGNSPLHF. CDR3 bases: TGTGCCAGTAGCCCCGGATCCGGCGGAAATTCACCCCTCCACTTT.

This clone has only one observation. The V gene is TRBV5-4, the J gene TRBJ2-5, with D maybe TRBD2 (6 bases). The CDR3 is 15 residues long. In germline, CDR1 is SGHNT, CDR2 YYREEE (reference sequence). V shed 1 base and J shed 1 base, with 11 bases lying between them. Here the CDR3 reads CASSLPTGVQETQYF. The CDR3 coding sequence is TGTGCCAGCAGCTTGCCGACGGGGGTCCAAGAGACCCAGTACTTC.

This clone was observed a few times. V and J are TRBV12-3 or TRBV12-4 and TRBJ2-7; D possibly corresponds to TRBD2 (6 bases). CDR3 length: 13 residues. V lost 3 bases and J lost 2, with 8 bases in between. In DNA, the CDR3 is TGTGCCAGCAGTTTTAAGCGGGCCTACGAGCAGTACTTC. It encodes CASSFKRAYEQYF.

In this sample, this clone turned up once. The chain carries TRBV15 and TRBJ2-3; a possible D gene is TRBD1 (5 bases). The ends were cut back, 3 bases at V and 8 bases at J, with 9 bases in the middle. This CDR3 comprises 12 residues. Looked up from germline, CDR1 is LNHNV and CDR2 is YYDKDF (reference sequence). In nucleotides, the CDR3 is TGTGCCACCAGCAGCCTCAGGGCTACGCAGTATTTT. Protein product: CATSSLRATQYF.

This chain links TRBV5-4 with TRBJ1-2; tentative D call: TRBD1 (5 bases). Germline V gene data show CDR1 as SGHNT and CDR2 as YYREEE (reference sequence). The V gene lost 6 bases and the J gene lost 5 bases, with 20 bases spanning the gap. The CDR3 runs to 15 residues. CDR3 coding DNA: TGTGCCAGCACCCTGGCCCCCGGGGGGTCTTATGGCTACACCTTC. Translated: CASTLAPGGSYGYTF.

V and J are TRBV7-8 and TRBJ1-1, with D unresolved. Germline CDR1 SGHVS, CDR2 FQNEAQ. V was pared by 2 bases and J by 2 bases, with 9 bases between. This CDR3 region has 14 residues. The CDR3 nucleotides read TGTGCCAGCAGCTTATCGGTCATTAACACTGAAGCTTTCTTT. This encodes CASSLSVINTEAFF.

The CDR3 sequence: CSASEGPTDTQYF. The CDR3 DNA reads TGCAGTGCTAGTGAGGGGCCCACAGATACGCAGTATTTT. This chain connects TRBV20-1 to TRBJ2-3; the D call may be TRBD1 or TRBD2 (5 bases each). Per the germline V gene, CDR1 is DFQATT and CDR2 is SNEGSKA (reference sequence). The CDR3 sequence is 13 residues long. Between the trimmed V and J ends, which lost 3 bases and 2 bases, there was a span of 9 bases.

This chain links TRBV7-2 with TRBJ2-7; 7 nucleotides match TRBD2. CDR3 length equals 14 residues. The trim removed 1 base at V and 5 bases at J, leaving 5 bases unmatched. CDR1 and CDR2 (germline): SGHTA, FQGNSA. CDR3 loop: CASSLVPSGNEQYF. For the CDR3, the DNA is TGTGCCAGCAGCTTAGTTCCTAGCGGAAACGAGCAGTACTTC.

The chain employs TRBV28 and TRBJ1-1; TRBD1 matches at 8 bases. Trimming at V came to 5 bases and at J to 4 bases, leaving 12 bases not matched to a gene. The CDR3 covers 16 residues. Germline CDR1 and CDR2: MDHEN and SYDVKM. CDR3 DNA sequence: TGTGCCAGCAGTACAACGAGGACAGGGAAGGGCACTGAAGCTTTCTTT. This gives the protein CASSTTRTGKGTEAFF.

V is TRBV11-2 and J is TRBJ2-3, with 8 bases aligning to TRBD1. The CDR3 has 18 amino acids. The V segment lost 0 bases and the J segment 4 bases; nucleotides outside the gene matches: 12. The germline V gene encodes CDR1 SGHAT and CDR2 FQNNGV. Here the CDR3 DNA reads TGTGCCAGCAGCTTAGAAGTGCAGGGGGCTAATAACGCAGATACGCAGTATTTT. Its translation: CASSLEVQGANNADTQYF.

The gene calls are TRBV4-1 and TRBJ1-6; D perhaps matches TRBD1 (6 bases). From germline, CDR1 is MGHRA and CDR2 YSYEKL. V was trimmed by 3 bases and J by 14 bases, leaving 17 bases between them. The CDR3 contains 14 residues. CDR3 protein: CASSQGASRGALHF. CDR3 nucleotides: TGCGCCAGCAGCCAGGGGGCCAGTAGAGGGGCCCTCCACTTT.

The chain is built from TRBV27 and TRBJ2-1, with a possible D match to TRBD2 (6 bases). This CDR3 has 15 residues. Trimming stripped 4 bases from V and 9 bases from J, with 19 bases between. Germline V CDR1 and CDR2: MNHEY, SMNVEV (reference sequence). The CDR3 sequence is CASSSPDAGSLEQFF. CDR3 DNA sequence: TGTGCCAGCAGTTCGCCGGATGCGGGGAGCCTTGAGCAGTTCTTC.

The gene calls are TRBV5-1 and TRBJ1-2, with D possibly being TRBD1 (5 bases). CDR3 length: 15 amino acids. CDR1 SGHRS and CDR2 YFSETQ come from the germline V gene. V shed 4 bases and J shed 4 bases, with 17 bases lying between them. In DNA form, the CDR3 reads TGCGCCAGCAGCCCGGAACTGGACATAGCCTATGGCTACACCTTC. It yields the protein CASSPELDIAYGYTF. Combining the CDR3 with reference TRBV5-1 and TRBJ1-2 gives the whole variable domain KAGVTQTPRYLIKTRGQQVTLSCSPISGHRSVSWYQQTPGQGLQFLFEYFSETQRNKGNFPGRFSGRQFSNSRSEMNVSTLELGDSALYLCASSPELDIAYGYTFGSGTRLTVV.

This sequence joins TRBV7-9 and TRBJ2-7; 11 bases map to TRBD1. V shed 5 bases and J 6 bases; nucleotides not matched to a gene: 9. Germline loops: CDR1 SEHNR, CDR2 FQNEAQ (reference sequence). This CDR3 contains 15 residues. CDR3 DNA sequence: TGTGCCAGCAGCCTAGGGACAGGGGGTGGGTCCGAGCAGTACTTC. Encoded protein: CASSLGTGGGSEQYF.

The chain joins TRBV19 to TRBJ2-7, with D possibly matching TRBD1 (5 bases). The V and J ends lost 3 bases and 2 bases respectively, with 14 bases between them. Germline CDR1 reads LNHDA; CDR2 reads SQIVND (reference sequence). The CDR3 runs 15 residues. CDR3 residues: CASSIGPGLTYEQYF. Written as DNA, the CDR3 is TGTGCCAGTAGTATTGGGCCAGGGCTTACCTACGAGCAGTACTTC.

This chain joins TRBV7-9 and TRBJ2-5; maybe TRBD1 (5 bases). CDR1 SEHNR and CDR2 FQNEAQ come from the germline V gene (reference sequence). This CDR3 has 16 residues. Deletions cut 10 bases from V and 5 bases from J, with 26 bases between. The CDR3 spells CAISRAGLSSVETQYF. CDR3 in DNA: TGTGCCATAAGCCGTGCAGGGCTAAGTTCCGTGGAGACCCAGTACTTC.

The rearrangement uses TRBV12-3 or TRBV12-4 and TRBJ1-1; tentative D call: TRBD1 (5 bases). V lost 3 bases, J lost 1 base, and 6 bases lay in between. The CDR3 sequence is 13 residues long. The CDR3 bases are TGTGCCAGCAGTTTCGGGGGGAACACTGAAGCTTTCTTT. It yields the protein CASSFGGNTEAFF.

The chain carries TRBV7-8 and TRBJ1-1; TRBD1 agrees at 7 bases. The CDR3 contains 14 residues. Germline loops: CDR1 SGHVS, CDR2 FQNEAQ. V dropped 5 bases and J dropped 5; count of bases not matched to a gene: 8. CDR3 amino acids: CASSIRQGLTEAFF. As DNA, the CDR3 is TGTGCCAGCAGCATCCGACAGGGTTTAACTGAAGCTTTCTTT.

The CDR3 reads CASSAVSNYGYTF. The CDR3 DNA is TGTGCCAGCAGTGCGGTTTCTAACTATGGCTACACCTTC. J is TRBJ1-2 and V is TRBV25-1; D gene unclear. Trimming took 4 bases from V and 0 from J, leaving 6 bases between them. CDR1 and CDR2 (germline): MGHDK, SYGVNS. The CDR3 has 13 amino acids.

The chain is built from TRBV10-2 and TRBJ2-7; the match to TRBD1 covers 9 bases. The germline CDR1 and CDR2 sequences are WSHSY and SAAADI. The trim removed 6 bases at V and 0 bases at J, leaving 9 bases unmatched. The CDR3 is made up of 16 amino acids. CDR3 residues: CASRATPGQGSYEQYF. The CDR3 nucleotides read TGCGCCAGCAGGGCCACCCCGGGACAGGGCTCCTACGAGCAGTACTTC.

V and J are TRBV6-5 and TRBJ1-2; D might be TRBD1 (5 bases). The CDR3 consists of 13 residues. Germline V CDR1 and CDR2: MNHEY, SVGAGI. The V and J ends lost 2 bases and 5 bases respectively, with 9 bases between them. In nucleotides, the CDR3 is TGTGCCAGCAGTTACAAGGGGCCATATGGCTACACCTTC. Residues: CASSYKGPYGYTF.